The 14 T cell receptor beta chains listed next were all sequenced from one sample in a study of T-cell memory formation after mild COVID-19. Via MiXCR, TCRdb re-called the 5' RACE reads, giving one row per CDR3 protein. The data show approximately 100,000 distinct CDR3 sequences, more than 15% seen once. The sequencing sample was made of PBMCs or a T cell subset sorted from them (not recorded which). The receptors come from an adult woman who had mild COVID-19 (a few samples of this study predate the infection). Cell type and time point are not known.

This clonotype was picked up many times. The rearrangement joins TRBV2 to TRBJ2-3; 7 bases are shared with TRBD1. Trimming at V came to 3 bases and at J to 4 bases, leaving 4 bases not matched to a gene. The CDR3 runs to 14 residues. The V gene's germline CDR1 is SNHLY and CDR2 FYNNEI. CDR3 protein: CASSEQGVADTQYF. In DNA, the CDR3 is TGTGCCAGCAGTGAGCAGGGGGTGGCAGATACGCAGTATTTT.

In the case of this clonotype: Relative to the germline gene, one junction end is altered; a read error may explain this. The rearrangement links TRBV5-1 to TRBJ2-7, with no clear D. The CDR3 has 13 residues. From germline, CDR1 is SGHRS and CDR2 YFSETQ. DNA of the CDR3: TGCGCCAGCAGCCCAATCTCCAGCTACGAGAAGTACTTC. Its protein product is CASSPISSYEKYF.

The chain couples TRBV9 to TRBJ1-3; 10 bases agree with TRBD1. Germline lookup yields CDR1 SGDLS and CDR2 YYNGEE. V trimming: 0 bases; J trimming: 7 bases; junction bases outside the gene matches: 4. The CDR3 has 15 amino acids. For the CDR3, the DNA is TGTGCCAGCAGCGTAGCAAGGACAGGGGGGAACACCATATATTTT. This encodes CASSVARTGGNTIYF. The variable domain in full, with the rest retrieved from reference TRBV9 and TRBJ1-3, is DSGVTQTPKHLITATGQRVTLRCSPRSGDLSVYWYQQSLDQGLQFLIQYYNGEERAKGNILERFSAQQFPDLHSELNLSSLELGDSALYFCASSVARTGGNTIYFGEGSWLTVV.

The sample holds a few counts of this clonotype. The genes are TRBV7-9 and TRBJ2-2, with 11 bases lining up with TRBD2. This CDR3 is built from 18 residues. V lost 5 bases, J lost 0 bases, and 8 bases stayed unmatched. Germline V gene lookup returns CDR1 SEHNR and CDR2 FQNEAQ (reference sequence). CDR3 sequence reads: CASSPGTSGKANTGELFF. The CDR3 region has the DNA TGTGCCAGCAGCCCAGGGACTAGCGGAAAAGCGAACACCGGGGAGCTGTTTTTT. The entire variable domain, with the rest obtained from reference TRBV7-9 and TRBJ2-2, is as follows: DTGVSQNPRHKITKRGQNVTFRCDPISEHNRLYWYRQTLGQGPEFLTYFQNEAQLEKSRLLSDRFSAERPKGSFSTLEIQRTEQGDSAMYLCASSPGTSGKANTGELFFGEGSRLTVL.

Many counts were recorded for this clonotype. The CDR3 DNA follows: TGCAGTGCTAGAGATCAGCTAGCGGCCAACCCACATTACACAGATACGCAGTATTTT. It yields the protein CSARDQLAANPHYTDTQYF. The chain couples TRBV20-1 to TRBJ2-3; TRBD2 matches 7 bases. The CDR3 sequence is 19 residues long. CDR1 DFQATT and CDR2 SNEGSKA come from the germline V gene (reference sequence). V shed 0 bases, J shed 2 bases, and the junction held 17 bases outside the gene matches.

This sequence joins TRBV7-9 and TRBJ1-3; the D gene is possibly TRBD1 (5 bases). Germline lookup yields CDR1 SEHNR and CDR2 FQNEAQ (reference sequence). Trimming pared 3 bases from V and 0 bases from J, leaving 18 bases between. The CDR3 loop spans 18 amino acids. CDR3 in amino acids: CASSLSRGPESSGNTIYF. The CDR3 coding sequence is TGTGCCAGCAGCTTGTCAAGGGGACCGGAGAGCTCTGGAAACACCATATATTTT. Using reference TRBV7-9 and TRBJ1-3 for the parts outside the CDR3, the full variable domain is DTGVSQNPRHKITKRGQNVTFRCDPISEHNRLYWYRQTLGQGPEFLTYFQNEAQLEKSRLLSDRFSAERPKGSFSTLEIQRTEQGDSAMYLCASSLSRGPESSGNTIYFGEGSWLTVV.

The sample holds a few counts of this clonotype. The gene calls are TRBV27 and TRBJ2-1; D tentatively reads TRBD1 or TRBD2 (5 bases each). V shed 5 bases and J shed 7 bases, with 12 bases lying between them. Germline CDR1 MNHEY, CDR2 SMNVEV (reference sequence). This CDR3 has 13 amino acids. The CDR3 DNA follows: TGTGCCAGCAGTACGGGACCACCTAATGAGCAGTTCTTC. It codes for CASSTGPPNEQFF.

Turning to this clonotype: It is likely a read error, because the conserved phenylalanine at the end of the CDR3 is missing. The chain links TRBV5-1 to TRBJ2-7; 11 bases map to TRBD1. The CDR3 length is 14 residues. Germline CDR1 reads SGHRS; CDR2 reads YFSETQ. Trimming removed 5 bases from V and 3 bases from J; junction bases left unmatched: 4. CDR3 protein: CASSPGTGGYEQYL. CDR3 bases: TGCGCCAGCAGTCCTGGGACAGGGGGCTACGAGCAGTACTTA.

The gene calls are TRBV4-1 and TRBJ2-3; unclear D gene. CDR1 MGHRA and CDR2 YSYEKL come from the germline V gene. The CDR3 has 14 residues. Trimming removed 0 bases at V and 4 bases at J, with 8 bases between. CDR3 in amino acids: CASSQDWSADTQYF. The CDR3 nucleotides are TGCGCCAGCAGCCAAGATTGGAGTGCAGATACGCAGTATTTT.

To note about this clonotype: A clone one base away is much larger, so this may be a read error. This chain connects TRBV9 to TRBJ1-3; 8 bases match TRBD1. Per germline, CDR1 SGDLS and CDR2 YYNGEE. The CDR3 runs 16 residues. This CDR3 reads CPSSVDTGGTGNTIYF. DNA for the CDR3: TGTCCCAGCAGCGTAGACACAGGGGGTACTGGAAACACCATATATTTT.

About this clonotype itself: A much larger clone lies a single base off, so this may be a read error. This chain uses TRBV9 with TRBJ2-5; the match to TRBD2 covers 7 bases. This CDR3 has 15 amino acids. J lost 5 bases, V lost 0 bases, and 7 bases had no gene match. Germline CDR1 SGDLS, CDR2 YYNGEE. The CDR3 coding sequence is TGTGCCAGCAGCGTAGGACGAGCGGGAAGGGAGACCCAGTACTTC. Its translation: CASSVGRAGRETQYF.

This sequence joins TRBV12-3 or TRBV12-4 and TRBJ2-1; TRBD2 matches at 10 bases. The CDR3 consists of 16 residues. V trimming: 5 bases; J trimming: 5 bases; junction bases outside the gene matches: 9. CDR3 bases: TGTGCCAGCAGTACCCGACTAGCGGGCGGGGACAATGAGCAGTTCTTC. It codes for CASSTRLAGGDNEQFF.

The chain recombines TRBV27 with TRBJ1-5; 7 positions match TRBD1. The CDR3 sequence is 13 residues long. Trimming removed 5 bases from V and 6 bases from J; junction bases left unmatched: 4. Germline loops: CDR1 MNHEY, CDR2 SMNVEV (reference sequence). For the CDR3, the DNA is TGTGCCAGCAGTCTAAACAGGGGTCAGCCCCAGCATTTT. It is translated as CASSLNRGQPQHF.

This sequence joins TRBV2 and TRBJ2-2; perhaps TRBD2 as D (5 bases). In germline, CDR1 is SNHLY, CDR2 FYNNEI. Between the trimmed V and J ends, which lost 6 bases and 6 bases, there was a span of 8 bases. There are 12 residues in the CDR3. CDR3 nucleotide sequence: TGTGCCAGCAGAGAGAGGGCCGGGGAGCTGTTTTTT. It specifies CASRERAGELFF.